These T cell receptor beta chains were read from a single sample in a study of T cell changes during pregnancy in multiple sclerosis. The protocol was immunoSEQ multiplex PCR, while the TCRdb copy is restricted to in-frame clones and leaves out a portion. The sample holds more than 90,000 clones; approximately 90% are singletons and the top ten take 1.5% to 1.7%. Sequencing used peripheral blood, obtained in the third trimester of pregnancy. These receptors all stem from a female donor with multiple sclerosis, enrolled in a pregnancy study. Each CDR3 is given with its conserved first and last residue. The D gene is left open where the match is weak. Clone size is shown for a subset of rows, as once, few, many or a class of expanded clone.

CDR3: CASSALLSTNEKLFF
DNA: TGTGCCAGCAGTGCCCTACTTTCAACTAATGAAAAACTGTTTTTT
V: TRBV2
D: -
J: TRBJ1-4
size: -

CDR3: CASSSVGVDGELFF
DNA: TGTGCCAGCAGCTCTGTAGGGGTCGACGGGGAGCTGTTTTTT
V: TRBV5-4
D: -
J: TRBJ2-2
size: -

CDR3: CASSLEVIAGGSDTQYF
DNA: TGTGCCAGCAGCTTGGAGGTGATAGCAGGCGGGTCAGATACGCAGTATTTT
V: TRBV5-6
D: -
J: TRBJ2-3
size: -

CDR3: CASSRTGGWTDTQYF
DNA: TGTGCCAGCAGTCGGACAGGGGGATGGACAGATACGCAGTATTTT
V: TRBV28
D: TRBD1
J: TRBJ2-3
size: -

CDR3: CASSFRDRADTQYF
DNA: TGTGCCAGCAGCTTTCGCGACCGGGCAGATACGCAGTATTTT
V: TRBV7-3
D: -
J: TRBJ2-3
size: -

CDR3: CASSMEGNAQPQHF
DNA: TGTGCCAGTAGTATGGAGGGAAACGCTCAGCCCCAGCATTTT
V: TRBV19
D: -
J: TRBJ1-5
size: once

CDR3: CASSRRTGSNEQFF
DNA: TGTGCCAGCAGCCGGAGGACAGGGTCTAATGAGCAGTTCTTC
V: TRBV7-3
D: TRBD1
J: TRBJ2-1
size: -

CDR3: CASSINSRGGYNEQFF
DNA: TGTGCCAGTAGTATAAATTCAAGGGGGGGTTACAATGAGCAGTTCTTC
V: TRBV19
D: -
J: TRBJ2-1
size: -

CDR3: CSVEGGRGTEAFF
DNA: TGCAGCGTTGAGGGGGGGAGGGGCACTGAAGCTTTCTTT
V: TRBV29-1
D: -
J: TRBJ1-1
size: -

CDR3: CASSPPGQGQETQYF
DNA: TGTGCCAGCTCACCACCGGGACAGGGTCAAGAGACCCAGTACTTC
V: TRBV18
D: TRBD1
J: TRBJ2-5
size: once

CDR3: CASSVAGEMRVWAEAFF
DNA: TGTGCCAGCAGCGTAGCAGGGGAAATGCGGGTTTGGGCTGAAGCTTTCTTT
V: TRBV9
D: -
J: TRBJ1-1
size: -

CDR3: CASSSGRAYEQYF
DNA: TGTGCCAGCAGCAGCGGGAGGGCCTACGAGCAGTACTTC
V: TRBV6-5
D: TRBD2
J: TRBJ2-7
size: -

CDR3: CASSLEGRGDADTQYF
DNA: TGCGCCAGCAGCTTGGAGGGGCGGGGGGACGCAGATACGCAGTATTTT
V: TRBV5-1
D: TRBD2
J: TRBJ2-3
size: -

CDR3: CAWAIGTGPMGWNTEAFF
DNA: TGTGCCTGGGCTATCGGGACAGGGCCCATGGGATGGAACACTGAAGCTTTCTTT
V: TRBV30
D: TRBD1
J: TRBJ1-1
size: few

CDR3: CASSQASGRAQIDEQFF
DNA: TGCGCCAGCAGCCAAGCTAGCGGGAGGGCCCAGATCGATGAGCAGTTCTTC
V: TRBV4-1
D: TRBD2
J: TRBJ2-1
size: -

CDR3: CASSATPHRGPAKNIQYF
DNA: TGTGCCAGCAGTGCCACTCCCCACAGGGGACCGGCCAAAAACATTCAGTACTTC
V: TRBV27
D: TRBD1
J: TRBJ2-4
size: -

CDR3: CASSRSAGVSHEQYF
DNA: TGTGCCAGCAGCCGCTCAGCGGGAGTCTCCCACGAGCAGTACTTC
V: TRBV6-5
D: TRBD2
J: TRBJ2-7
size: -

CDR3: CASSLAGTGREKLFF
DNA: TGTGCCAGCAGCTTGGCCGGGACAGGGAGAGAAAAACTGTTTTTT
V: TRBV5-4
D: TRBD1
J: TRBJ1-4
size: -

CDR3: CASSVGTSGNTFF
DNA: TGCGCCAGCAGCGTCGGGACTAGCGGGAATACGTTCTTC
V: TRBV5-1
D: TRBD2
J: TRBJ2-1
size: once

CDR3: CASPGTVMREAFF
DNA: TGTGCCTCACCAGGGACAGTGATGCGTGAAGCTTTCTTT
V: TRBV21-1
D: -
J: TRBJ1-1
size: -

CDR3: CASSLGQGRAEAFF
DNA: TGTGCCAGCAGCTTGGGACAGGGTCGGGCTGAAGCTTTCTTT
V: TRBV7-9
D: TRBD1
J: TRBJ1-1
size: -

CDR3: CASNRGKNYGYTF
DNA: TGTGCCAGCAACAGGGGGAAGAACTATGGCTACACCTTC
V: TRBV6-5
D: TRBD1
J: TRBJ1-2
size: -

CDR3: CASSLALQLNTEAFF
DNA: TGCGCCAGCAGCTTGGCCCTACAGTTGAACACTGAAGCTTTCTTT
V: TRBV5-1
D: -
J: TRBJ1-1
size: -

CDR3: CASSLPLGGEQYF
DNA: TGTGCCAGCAGCCTCCCGCTGGGGGGCGAGCAGTACTTC
V: TRBV28
D: -
J: TRBJ2-7
size: -

CDR3: CASSLLLTLGQCNQPQHF
DNA: TGTGCCAGCAGCTTGCTACTTACCTTAGGACAGTGCAATCAGCCCCAGCATTTT
V: TRBV2
D: -
J: TRBJ1-5
size: -

CDR3: CAISELTGSYGYTF
DNA: TGTGCCATCAGTGAGTTGACAGGCTCCTATGGCTACACCTTC
V: TRBV10-3
D: -
J: TRBJ1-2
size: -

CDR3: CASTPAGSYEQYF
DNA: TGTGCCAGCACCCCCGCAGGAAGCTACGAGCAGTACTTC
V: TRBV6-6
D: -
J: TRBJ2-7
size: -

CDR3: CSPERGGNYGYTF
DNA: TGCAGCCCCGAAAGGGGAGGTAACTATGGCTACACCTTC
V: TRBV29-1
D: -
J: TRBJ1-2
size: -

CDR3: CASSSLGGAIRETQYF
DNA: TGTGCCAGCAGCTCACTCGGGGGGGCCATTCGGGAGACCCAGTACTTC
V: TRBV7-9
D: TRBD2
J: TRBJ2-5
size: -

CDR3: CASSYVTVNQPQHF
DNA: TGTGCCAGCAGTTATGTGACAGTCAATCAGCCCCAGCATTTT
V: TRBV6-6
D: -
J: TRBJ1-5
size: -

CDR3: CASSSDFGLAGSLRETQYF
DNA: TGTGCCAGCAGCTCAGACTTTGGACTAGCGGGGTCCCTGAGGGAGACCCAGTACTTC
V: TRBV7-9
D: TRBD2
J: TRBJ2-5
size: -

CDR3: CASLDRGNYGYTF
DNA: TGTGCCAGCCTGGACAGGGGGAACTATGGCTACACCTTC
V: TRBV5-4
D: TRBD1
J: TRBJ1-2
size: once

CDR3: CASSLDRAGYEQYF
DNA: TGTGCCAGCAGCTTAGACCGAGCGGGCTACGAGCAGTACTTC
V: TRBV7-2
D: -
J: TRBJ2-7
size: -

CDR3: CASSRDSFNQPQHF
DNA: TGTGCCAGTAGCCGGGACAGTTTCAATCAGCCCCAGCATTTT
V: TRBV19
D: TRBD1
J: TRBJ1-5
size: -

CDR3: CASSSRGGRQVDTQYF
DNA: TGCGCCAGCAGCTCCCGGGGCGGGAGGCAAGTAGATACGCAGTATTTT
V: TRBV5-1
D: TRBD2
J: TRBJ2-3
size: -

CDR3: CASSPRGGVNTEAFF
DNA: TGTGCCAGCTCACCACGGGGGGGGGTGAACACTGAAGCTTTCTTT
V: TRBV18
D: -
J: TRBJ1-1
size: -

CDR3: CASSLGGSNQPQHF
DNA: TGCGCCAGCAGCTTGGGAGGGTCGAATCAGCCCCAGCATTTT
V: TRBV5-1
D: -
J: TRBJ1-5
size: -

CDR3: CASSQGGTDSSYNEQFF
DNA: TGCGCCAGCAGCCAAGGAGGAACTGACAGCTCCTACAATGAGCAGTTCTTC
V: TRBV4-1
D: -
J: TRBJ2-1
size: -

CDR3: CASSLRQNTEAFF
DNA: TGTGCCAGCAGCTTGAGACAGAACACTGAAGCTTTCTTT
V: TRBV5-5
D: -
J: TRBJ1-1
size: -

CDR3: CASSDSVQYGYTF
DNA: TGTGCCAGCAGTGACAGTGTCCAGTATGGCTACACCTTC
V: TRBV2
D: -
J: TRBJ1-2
size: -

CDR3: CASSLSQRERGEQFF
DNA: TGTGCCAGCAGTTTATCCCAGCGGGAGAGGGGTGAGCAGTTCTTC
V: TRBV28
D: TRBD2
J: TRBJ2-1
size: -

CDR3: CASSLGTLPYEQYF
DNA: TGTGCCAGCAGTTTGGGGACACTTCCCTACGAGCAGTACTTC
V: TRBV5-4
D: -
J: TRBJ2-7
size: -

CDR3: CASSLRLAGYNEQFF
DNA: TGTGCCAGCAGCCTCCGACTAGCGGGGTACAATGAGCAGTTCTTC
V: TRBV14
D: TRBD2
J: TRBJ2-1
size: -

CDR3: CATQGYTSQETQYF
DNA: TGTGCCACCCAGGGGTACACCTCTCAAGAGACCCAGTACTTC
V: TRBV15
D: -
J: TRBJ2-5
size: -

CDR3: CASSFDRGFSYEQYF
DNA: TGTGCCAGCAGCTTCGACAGGGGTTTCTCCTACGAGCAGTACTTC
V: TRBV7-2
D: TRBD1
J: TRBJ2-7
size: once

CDR3: CASSLSGVGDYMNTEAFF
DNA: TGTGCCAGCAGCTTATCGGGGGTAGGGGATTACATGAACACTGAAGCTTTCTTT
V: TRBV5-6
D: -
J: TRBJ1-1
size: -

CDR3: CASSPGQGAGELFF
DNA: TGTGCCAGTAGTCCGGGACAGGGGGCCGGGGAGCTGTTTTTT
V: TRBV19
D: TRBD1
J: TRBJ2-2
size: -

CDR3: CSVGRLGSYEQCF
DNA: TGCAGCGTTGGGCGCCTCGGGTCCTACGAGCAGTGCTTC
V: TRBV29-1
D: -
J: TRBJ2-7
size: -

CDR3: CASSVGDTRQYF
DNA: TGTGCCAGCAGCGTGGGGGACACCCGTCAGTACTTC
V: TRBV9
D: -
J: TRBJ2-4
size: -

CDR3: CASTLRGEGLNEQFF
DNA: TGTGCCAGCACCCTTAGGGGGGAGGGCCTAAATGAGCAGTTCTTC
V: TRBV27
D: -
J: TRBJ2-1
size: once

CDR3: CASSSMGTPNTEAFF
DNA: TGCGCCAGCAGCTCGATGGGGACACCTAACACTGAAGCTTTCTTT
V: TRBV5-1
D: -
J: TRBJ1-1
size: -

CDR3: CASILQGDRAVCNQPQHF
DNA: TGTGCCAGCATCCTTCAGGGGGACAGGGCTGTGTGCAATCAGCCCCAGCATTTT
V: TRBV21-1
D: -
J: TRBJ1-5
size: -

CDR3: CASSIGGNEQFF
DNA: TGTGCCAGCAGCATAGGAGGTAATGAGCAGTTCTTC
V: TRBV9
D: -
J: TRBJ2-1
size: -

CDR3: CASSLGQHYGYTF
DNA: TGTGCCAGCAGTCTGGGACAGCACTATGGCTACACCTTC
V: TRBV25-1
D: TRBD1
J: TRBJ1-2
size: few